The sample holds a few counts of the clone carrying this T cell receptor beta chain. Its antigen is unidentified. The data originate from a study of T-cell memory formation after mild COVID-19. Study-level background: Most TCR clusters belonged to a single donor. Findings and limits, study-wide: Among CD4+ contracting clones, most were CM and EM, and CD8+ ones EMRA. The study detected some responding clones in pre-infection memory, suggesting cross-reactive memory joined.

5'RACE with constant-segment primers built TCRalpha and TCRbeta cDNA libraries with UMIs. Each CDR3 protein is one row after TCRdb ran MiXCR on the 5' RACE reads. The sample consists of about 390,000 distinct CDR3 sequences, approximately 15% of them appearing once. This CDR3 has 15 amino acids. V lost 0 bases, J lost 2 bases, and 10 bases lay in between. This clonotype was sampled from a man aged 18 to 29 who had mild COVID-19 (a few samples of this study predate the infection). Cell type and time point are not known. V gene TRBV12-3 or TRBV12-4 combines with J gene TRBJ2-5, with unresolved D. Material for sequencing was PBMCs or a T cell subset sorted from them (not recorded which). The CDR3 coding sequence is TGTGCCAGCAGTTTAGCGCTGGCACAACAAGAGACCCAGTACTTC. Translation gives CASSLALAQQETQYF.